This entry lists 18 T cell receptor beta chains sequenced from one sample in a study of blood T cells in healthy people across ages. Together with a sample-barcoded 5' primer, a J-beta primer mix was included in a second PCR lasting roughly 6 to 12 cycles. TCRdb re-derived calls from the 5' RACE reads in MiXCR, one entry per CDR3 protein. The sample shows 600,000 to 850,000 distinct CDR3 sequences, 20% to 25% of them seen only once. The data also belong to a second study, concerning T cells of mothers and their children.

The material sequenced was blood. The receptor set was obtained from a boy between 10 and 17 years old in good health.

The chain uses TRBV21-1 and TRBJ1-1; the table's TRBD1 call for D was not verified on the DNA. TRBV21-1 is a documented pseudogene. The CDR3 has 14 amino acids. DNA for the CDR3: TGTGCCAGCAGCCTCACCCAGGGTTGCACTGAAGCTTTCTTT. As protein: CASSLTQGCTEAFF.

The J gene is TRBJ2-1, the V gene TRBV29-1; 7 nucleotides agree with TRBD2. Per germline, CDR1 SQVTM and CDR2 ANQGSEA. This CDR3 spans 14 amino acids. The V gene end was trimmed by 4 bases and the J gene end by 0 bases; junction bases not matched to a gene: 3. The DNA of the CDR3 is TGCAGCGTTGTTAGGACTAGCTCCTACAATGAGCAGTTCTTC. Protein: CSVVRTSSYNEQFF.

The chain employs TRBV9 and TRBJ1-6, with TRBD1 as a possible D gene (5 bases). The germline gives CDR1 SGDLS, CDR2 YYNGEE. This CDR3 has 15 amino acids. The V gene lost 3 bases and the J gene lost 3 bases, with 10 bases spanning the gap. The CDR3 coding sequence is TGTGCCAGCAGCGAGGCGGGGGGCTATAATTCACCCCTCCACTTT. Residues: CASSEAGGYNSPLHF.

The chain recombines TRBV11-2 with TRBJ2-2, with D unresolved. The CDR3 loop spans 14 amino acids. The V gene lost 0 bases and the J gene lost 7 bases, with 9 bases spanning the gap. Germline V gene lookup returns CDR1 SGHAT and CDR2 FQNNGV. This chain's CDR3 is CASSLDILSGELFF. The DNA of the CDR3 is TGTGCCAGCAGCTTAGATATTCTAAGCGGGGAGCTGTTTTTT.

In its sample, this clonotype was seen a few times. The junction and the germline gene differ at one end; a read error may be behind it. The chain recombines TRBV24-1 with TRBJ2-5, with D possibly TRBD1 on 5 matching bases. Per germline, CDR1 KGHDR and CDR2 SFDVKD. This CDR3 has 15 amino acids. In DNA, the CDR3 is TGTGCCTCCAGTGATGTGACAGAACCCCAAGAGACCCAGTACTTC. This sequence encodes CASSDVTEPQETQYF.

The chain links TRBV25-1 to TRBJ1-4, with 7 bases aligning to TRBD1. The length of the CDR3 is 13 residues. The V gene end was trimmed by 4 bases and the J gene end by 4 bases; junction bases not matched to a gene: 0. Per germline, CDR1 MGHDK and CDR2 SYGVNS. CDR3 residues: CASSGDSNEKLFF. The CDR3 coding sequence is TGTGCCAGCAGTGGGGACAGTAATGAAAAACTGTTTTTT.

The chain couples TRBV28 to TRBJ1-4; tentative D call: TRBD1 (6 bases). V was pared by 6 bases and J by 5 bases, with 13 bases between. The CDR3 consists of 14 residues. From germline, CDR1 is MDHEN and CDR2 SYDVKM. The CDR3 reads CASSWDIRNEKLFF. The CDR3 DNA sequence: TGTGCCAGCAGCTGGGACATACGAAATGAAAAACTGTTTTTT.

CDR3 residues: CSAEARASSGSPYEQYF. The CDR3 nucleotides are TGCAGTGCAGAGGCCAGGGCATCTAGCGGGAGCCCCTACGAGCAGTACTTC. The chain is built from TRBV20-1 and TRBJ2-7; TRBD2 matches at 10 bases. Germline CDR1 and CDR2: DFQATT and SNEGSKA (reference sequence). The CDR3 loop spans 17 amino acids. J gave up 2 bases and V 6 bases, and 16 bases lay outside the gene matches.

This clonotype turned up a few times. The chain recombines TRBV7-9 with TRBJ1-2; unclear D gene. CDR1 is SEHNR, CDR2 FQNEAQ, per germline (reference sequence). The CDR3 consists of 14 residues. Trimming stripped 4 bases from V and 8 bases from J, with 17 bases between. In nucleotides, the CDR3 is TGTGCCAGCAGCTCCTTATCTGCAGAGCAGGGCTACACCTTC. It encodes CASSSLSAEQGYTF. The full variable domain, in which reference TRBV7-9 and TRBJ1-2 provide the parts outside the CDR3, is DTGVSQNPRHKITKRGQNVTFRCDPISEHNRLYWYRQTLGQGPEFLTYFQNEAQLEKSRLLSDRFSAERPKGSFSTLEIQRTEQGDSAMYLCASSSLSAEQGYTFGSGTRLTVV.

This clonotype came up a few times. This chain joins TRBV12-5 and TRBJ2-5, with 7 positions matching TRBD2. The J call is doubtful: the DNA matches TRBJ2-1 better. The CDR3 spans 16 residues. The V gene's germline CDR1 is LGHNT and CDR2 FRNRAP. The CDR3 nucleotides read TGTGCTAGTGGTCCCCCCGGGGGGAGGGCCCAAAATGAGCAGTTCTTC. Its protein is CASGPPGGRAQNEQFF.

The chain is built from TRBV7-9 and TRBJ2-5, with TRBD1 matching 7 bases. The closer fit of TRBJ2-7 to the DNA end suggests the J call may be wrong. Germline V lookup: CDR1 SEHNR, CDR2 FQNEAQ (reference sequence). The CDR3 extends over 16 amino acids. The CDR3 sequence is CASSSTGPLSSYEQYF. DNA for the CDR3: TGTGCCAGCAGCTCGACAGGGCCTCTTAGCTCCTACGAGCAGTACTTC.

This clonotype came up many times. The gene calls are TRBV7-3 and TRBJ2-1; D is unclear. V was cut by 8 bases and J by 8 bases, with 19 bases left in between. The germline gives CDR1 SGHTA, CDR2 FQGTGA. The CDR3 is made up of 14 amino acids. This CDR3 reads CASSSGLAGDEQFF. CDR3 DNA: TGTGCCAGCTCTTCCGGATTAGCCGGCGATGAGCAGTTCTTC.

The genes are TRBV2 and TRBJ1-4; D gene uncertain. The CDR3 length is 14 residues. CDR1 is SNHLY and CDR2 is FYNNEI in the germline V gene. The germline V and J ends were trimmed by 6 bases and 8 bases, with 16 bases remaining between them. CDR3 DNA: TGTGCCAGCAGAGATACACGGACCAGGGAAAAACTGTTTTTT. Residues: CASRDTRTREKLFF.

There are a few counts of this clonotype. The rearrangement links TRBV28 to TRBJ1-2; D not resolved. Trimming took off 3 bases at V and 2 bases at J, with 13 bases between the two ends. In germline, CDR1 is MDHEN, CDR2 SYDVKM. The CDR3 sequence is 15 residues long. The CDR3 sequence: CASSFDETSNYGYTF. The CDR3, as DNA: TGTGCCAGCAGTTTCGACGAGACATCGAACTATGGCTACACCTTC.

This clonotype was picked up a small number of times. V usage is TRBV6-2 or TRBV6-3 and J usage is TRBJ2-2; 8 positions match TRBD1. V gave up 10 bases and J gave up 1 base; unmatched junction bases: 8. CDR1 is MNHEY and CDR2 is SVGEGT in the germline V gene. This CDR3 is built from 15 residues. The CDR3: CAIARTGKNTGELFF. For the CDR3, the DNA is TGTGCCATCGCCCGGACAGGGAAGAACACCGGGGAGCTGTTTTTT.

This clonotype has more than one count but fewer than ten. The chain uses TRBV5-6 and TRBJ1-2, with 7 positions matching TRBD1. Germline lookup yields CDR1 SGHDT and CDR2 YYEEEE. The CDR3 loop spans 14 amino acids. Unmatched junction bases numbered 10, after V lost 4 bases and J lost 7 bases. The CDR3 reads CASSTGQSLGGYTF. DNA for the CDR3: TGTGCCAGCAGCACGGGACAGTCTCTCGGTGGCTACACCTTC.

This chain connects TRBV7-2 to TRBJ2-5; 9 bases map to TRBD1. Near its end, the DNA agrees better with TRBJ2-1, so the J call may be wrong. From germline, CDR1 is SGHTA and CDR2 FQGNSA. This CDR3 has 15 amino acids. For the CDR3, the DNA is TGTGCCAGCAGCTCCCAAGGGACAGGGTTCAATGAGCAGTTCTTC. Encoded protein: CASSSQGTGFNEQFF.

The chain carries TRBV6-1 and TRBJ2-6; TRBD1 might be the D (6 bases). From germline, CDR1 is MNHNS and CDR2 SASEGT. V shed 6 bases and J shed 0 bases, with 15 bases lying between them. This CDR3 region has 17 residues. CDR3 nucleotides: TGTGCCAGCAGGAGAGGGGGTCTCAGCTCTGGGGCCAACGTCCTGACTTTC. Its translation: CASRRGGLSSGANVLTF.